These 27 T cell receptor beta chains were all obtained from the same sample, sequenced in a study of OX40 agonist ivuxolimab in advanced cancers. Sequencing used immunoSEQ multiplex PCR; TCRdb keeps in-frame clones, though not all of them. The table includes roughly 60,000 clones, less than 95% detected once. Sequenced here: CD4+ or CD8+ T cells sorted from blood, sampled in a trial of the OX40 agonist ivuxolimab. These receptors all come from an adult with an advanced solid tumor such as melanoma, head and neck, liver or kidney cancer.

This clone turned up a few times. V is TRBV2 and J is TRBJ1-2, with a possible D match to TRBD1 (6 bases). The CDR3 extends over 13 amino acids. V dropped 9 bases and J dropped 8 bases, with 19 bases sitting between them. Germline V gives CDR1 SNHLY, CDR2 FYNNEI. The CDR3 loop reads CASTDRLLRGYTF. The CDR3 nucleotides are TGTGCCAGTACCGACAGGCTGCTTCGGGGCTACACCTTC.

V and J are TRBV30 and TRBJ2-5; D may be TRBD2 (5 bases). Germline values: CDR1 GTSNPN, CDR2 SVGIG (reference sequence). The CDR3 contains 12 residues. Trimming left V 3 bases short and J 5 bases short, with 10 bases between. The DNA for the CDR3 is TGTGCCTGGAGGACGGGAAGGGAGACCCAGTACTTC. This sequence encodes CAWRTGRETQYF.

This chain's CDR3 is CASSPNLGQGMNTEAFF. The CDR3 nucleotides read TGTGCCAGCTCACCAAATCTAGGACAGGGGATGAACACTGAAGCTTTCTTT. This chain links TRBV18 with TRBJ1-1, with 9 bases matching TRBD1. V shed 2 bases, J shed 0 bases, and the junction held 7 bases outside the gene matches. Germline CDR1 and CDR2: KGHSH and LQKENI. This CDR3 is 17 amino acids long.

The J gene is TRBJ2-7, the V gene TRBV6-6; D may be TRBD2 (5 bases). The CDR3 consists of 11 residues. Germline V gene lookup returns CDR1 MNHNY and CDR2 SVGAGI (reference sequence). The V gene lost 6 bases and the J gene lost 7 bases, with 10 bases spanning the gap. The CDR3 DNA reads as TGTGCCAGCAGAAAACTAGGGGAGCAGTACTTC. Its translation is CASRKLGEQYF.

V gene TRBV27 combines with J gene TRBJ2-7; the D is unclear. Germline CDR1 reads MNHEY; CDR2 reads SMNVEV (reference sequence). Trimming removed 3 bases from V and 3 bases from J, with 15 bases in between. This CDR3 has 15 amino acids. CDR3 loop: CASSLELSDGYEQYF. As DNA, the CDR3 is TGTGCCAGCAGTTTGGAGCTAAGCGACGGCTACGAGCAGTACTTC.

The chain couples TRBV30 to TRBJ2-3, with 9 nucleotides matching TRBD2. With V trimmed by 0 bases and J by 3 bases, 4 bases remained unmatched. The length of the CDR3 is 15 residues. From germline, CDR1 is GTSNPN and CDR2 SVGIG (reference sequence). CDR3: CAWSVLSGRTDTQYF. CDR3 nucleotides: TGTGCCTGGAGTGTACTTAGCGGGAGAACAGATACGCAGTATTTT.

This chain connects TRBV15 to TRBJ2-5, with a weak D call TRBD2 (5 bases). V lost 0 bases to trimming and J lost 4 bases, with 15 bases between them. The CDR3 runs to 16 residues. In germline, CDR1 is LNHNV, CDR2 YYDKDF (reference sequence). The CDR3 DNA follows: TGTGCCACCAGCAGAGATTGGACTGGAGGAGTAGAGACCCAGTACTTC. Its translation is CATSRDWTGGVETQYF.

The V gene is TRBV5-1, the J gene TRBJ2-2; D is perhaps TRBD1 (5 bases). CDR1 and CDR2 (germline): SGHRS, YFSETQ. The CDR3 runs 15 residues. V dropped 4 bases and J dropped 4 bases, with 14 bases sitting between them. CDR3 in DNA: TGCGCCAGCAGCGCCGGACAACCGGGCACCGGGGAGCTGTTTTTT. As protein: CASSAGQPGTGELFF.

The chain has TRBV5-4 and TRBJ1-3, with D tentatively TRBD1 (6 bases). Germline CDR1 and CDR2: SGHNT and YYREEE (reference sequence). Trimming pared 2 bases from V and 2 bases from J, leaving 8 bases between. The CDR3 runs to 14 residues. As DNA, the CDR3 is TGTGCCAGCAGCTTTACAGGGACTGGAAACACCATATATTTT. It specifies CASSFTGTGNTIYF.

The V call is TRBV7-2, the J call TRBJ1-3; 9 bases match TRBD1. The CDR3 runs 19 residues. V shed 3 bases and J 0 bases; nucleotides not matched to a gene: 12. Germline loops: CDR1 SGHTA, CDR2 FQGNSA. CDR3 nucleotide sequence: TGTGCCAGCAGCTTTGACAGGGGGTCGACCTCTACCTCTGGAAACACCATATATTTT. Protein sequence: CASSFDRGSTSTSGNTIYF.

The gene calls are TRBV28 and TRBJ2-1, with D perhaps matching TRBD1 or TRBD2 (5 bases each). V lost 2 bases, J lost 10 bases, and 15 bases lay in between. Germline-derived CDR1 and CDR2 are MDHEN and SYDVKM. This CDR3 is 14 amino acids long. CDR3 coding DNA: TGTGCCAGCAGTTTAAATGGGGGACGAGGCGAGCAGTTCTTC. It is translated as CASSLNGGRGEQFF.

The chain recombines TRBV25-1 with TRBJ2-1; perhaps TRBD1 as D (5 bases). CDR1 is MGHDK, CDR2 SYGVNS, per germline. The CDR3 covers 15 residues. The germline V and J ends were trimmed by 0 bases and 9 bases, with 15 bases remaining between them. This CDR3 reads CASSEYMSKRGEQFF. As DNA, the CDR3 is TGTGCCAGCAGTGAATATATGAGCAAAAGGGGTGAGCAGTTCTTC. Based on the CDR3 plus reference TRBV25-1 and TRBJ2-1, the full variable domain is EADIYQTPRYLVIGTGKKITLECSQTMGHDKMYWYQQDPGMELHLIHYSYGVNSTEKGDLSSESTVSRIRTEHFPLTLESARPSHTSQYLCASSEYMSKRGEQFFGPGTRLTVL.

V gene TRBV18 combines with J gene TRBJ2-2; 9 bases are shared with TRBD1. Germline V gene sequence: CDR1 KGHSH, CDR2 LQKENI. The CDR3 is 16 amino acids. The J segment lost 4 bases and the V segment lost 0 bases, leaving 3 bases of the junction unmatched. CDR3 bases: TGTGCCAGCTCACCACCAAGGGACAGGGCCACCGGGGAGCTGTTTTTT. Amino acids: CASSPPRDRATGELFF.

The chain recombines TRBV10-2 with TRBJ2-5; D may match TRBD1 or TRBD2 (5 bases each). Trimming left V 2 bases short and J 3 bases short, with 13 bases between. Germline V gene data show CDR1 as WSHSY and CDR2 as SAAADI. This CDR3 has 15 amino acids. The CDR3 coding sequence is TGCGCCAGCAGTGAGCGGGACGGTGGGAAAGAGACCCAGTACTTC. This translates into CASSERDGGKETQYF.

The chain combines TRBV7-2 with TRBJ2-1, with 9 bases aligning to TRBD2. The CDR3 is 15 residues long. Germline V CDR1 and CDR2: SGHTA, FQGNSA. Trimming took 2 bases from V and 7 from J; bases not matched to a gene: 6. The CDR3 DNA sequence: TGTGCCAGCAGCTTAACGGGACTAGCCCTTAATGAGCAGTTCTTC. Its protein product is CASSLTGLALNEQFF.

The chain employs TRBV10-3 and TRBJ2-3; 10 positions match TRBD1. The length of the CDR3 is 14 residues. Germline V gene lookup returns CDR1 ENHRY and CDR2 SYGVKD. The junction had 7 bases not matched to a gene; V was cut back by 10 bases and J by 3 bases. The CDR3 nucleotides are TGTGCCACGTCGTCGGGACAGGGGACAGATACGCAGTATTTT. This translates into CATSSGQGTDTQYF.

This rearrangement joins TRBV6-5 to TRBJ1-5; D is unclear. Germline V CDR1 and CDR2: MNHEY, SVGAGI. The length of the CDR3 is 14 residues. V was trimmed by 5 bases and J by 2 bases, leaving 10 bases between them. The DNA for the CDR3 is TGTGCCAGCAGTCCTCAGAGGGGCAATCAGCCCCAGCATTTT. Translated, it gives CASSPQRGNQPQHF.

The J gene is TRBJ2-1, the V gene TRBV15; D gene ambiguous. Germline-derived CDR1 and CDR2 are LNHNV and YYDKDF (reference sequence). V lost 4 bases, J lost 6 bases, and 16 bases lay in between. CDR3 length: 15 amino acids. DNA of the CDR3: TGTGCCACCAGCACTCCGTCACAGAAGGGCAATGAGCAGTTCTTC. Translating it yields CATSTPSQKGNEQFF.

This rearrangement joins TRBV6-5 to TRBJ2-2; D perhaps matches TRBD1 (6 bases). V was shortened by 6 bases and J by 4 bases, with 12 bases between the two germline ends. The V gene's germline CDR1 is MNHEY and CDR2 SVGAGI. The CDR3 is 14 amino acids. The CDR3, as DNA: TGTGCCAGCAGAAAACAGGGAAGCACCGGGGAGCTGTTTTTT. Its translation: CASRKQGSTGELFF.

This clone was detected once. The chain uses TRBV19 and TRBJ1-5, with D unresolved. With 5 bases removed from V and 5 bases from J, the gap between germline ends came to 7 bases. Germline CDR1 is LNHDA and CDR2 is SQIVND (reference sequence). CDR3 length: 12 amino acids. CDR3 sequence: CASSVQYQPQHF. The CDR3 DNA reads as TGTGCCAGTAGTGTTCAGTATCAGCCCCAGCATTTT.

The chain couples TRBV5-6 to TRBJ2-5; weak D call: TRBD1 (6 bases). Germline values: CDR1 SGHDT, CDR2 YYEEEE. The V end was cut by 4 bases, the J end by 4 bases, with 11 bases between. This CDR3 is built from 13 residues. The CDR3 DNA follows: TGTGCCAGCAGCCTAACAGGGTCAGAGACCCAGTACTTC. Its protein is CASSLTGSETQYF.

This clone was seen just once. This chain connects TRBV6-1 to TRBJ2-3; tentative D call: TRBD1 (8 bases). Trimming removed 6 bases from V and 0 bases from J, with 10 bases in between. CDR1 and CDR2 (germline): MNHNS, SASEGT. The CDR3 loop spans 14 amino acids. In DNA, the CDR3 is TGTGCCAGCAGACAGGGGGGGAGCACAGATACGCAGTATTTT. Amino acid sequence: CASRQGGSTDTQYF.

CDR3 nucleotides: TGCAGCGTAGCCCTCTTGCTGAAGCCAGATACGCAGTATTTT. Translating it yields CSVALLLKPDTQYF. The chain joins TRBV29-1 to TRBJ2-3, with D unclear. V was cut by 6 bases and J by 4 bases, with 17 bases left in between. The germline CDR1 and CDR2 sequences are SQVTM and ANQGSEA. The CDR3 consists of 14 residues.

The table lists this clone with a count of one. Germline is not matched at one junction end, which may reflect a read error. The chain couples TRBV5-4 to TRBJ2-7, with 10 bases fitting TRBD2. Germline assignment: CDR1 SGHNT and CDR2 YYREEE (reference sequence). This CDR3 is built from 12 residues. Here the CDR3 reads CASRTPSGSGVF. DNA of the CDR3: TGTGCCAGCAGAACTCCTAGCGGGAGTGGGGTTTTC.

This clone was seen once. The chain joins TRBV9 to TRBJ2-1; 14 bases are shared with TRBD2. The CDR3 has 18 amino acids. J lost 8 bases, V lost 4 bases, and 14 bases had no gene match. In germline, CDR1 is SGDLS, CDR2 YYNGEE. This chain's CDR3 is CASSFSPRLAGGSYEQFF. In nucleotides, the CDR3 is TGTGCCAGCAGCTTCTCCCCGAGACTAGCGGGAGGGAGTTATGAGCAGTTCTTC.

The DNA for the CDR3 is TGTGCCAGCAGATCTCGGGACAGGGCCTACAATGAGCAGTTCTTC. Its protein is CASRSRDRAYNEQFF. The chain links TRBV6-5 to TRBJ2-1; 9 bases are shared with TRBD1. This CDR3 contains 15 residues. The V segment lost 6 bases and the J segment 2 bases; nucleotides outside the gene matches: 5. CDR1 and CDR2 from the germline V gene are MNHEY and SVGAGI.

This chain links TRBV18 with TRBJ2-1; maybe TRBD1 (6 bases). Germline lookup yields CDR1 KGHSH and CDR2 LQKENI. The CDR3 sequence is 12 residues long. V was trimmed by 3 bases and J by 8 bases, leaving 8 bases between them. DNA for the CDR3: TGTGCCAGCTCACCCAACAGGGATGAGCAGTTCTTC. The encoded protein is CASSPNRDEQFF.